This TCR beta chain derives from a study of blood T cell repertoires in COVID-19. Study in general: Acute-phase and convalescent COVID-19 samples originated in the United States, Italy and Spain.

Across about two dozen US areas, participants ranged in age from about 18 to 90 years. Trimming removed 4 bases at V and 4 bases at J, with 16 bases between. The length of the CDR3 is 15 residues. Looked up from germline, CDR1 is SNHLY and CDR2 is FYNNEI. The sample holds a few counts of this clone. Data came from immunoSEQ multiplex PCR; TCRdb stores just in-frame clones and leaves some out. The sample records approximately 250,000 clones, around 88% being singletons. This clonotype was sampled from a woman in her thirties or forties with acute COVID-19. The sequencing sample was made of PBMCs or T cells enriched from blood (not recorded which). The gene calls are TRBV2 and TRBJ2-5; D is perhaps TRBD1 (5 bases). CDR3 region: CASSGRQSAAETQYF. The CDR3 DNA sequence: TGTGCCAGCAGTGGGAGACAGTCCGCTGCAGAGACCCAGTACTTC.